The 14 T cell receptor beta chains in this list originate from one sample, sequenced in a study of post-analysis software for immune sequencing data. Researchers reported that TCR beta cDNA libraries carried unique molecular identifiers. TCRdb redid the calling of the PCR reads with MiXCR, one entry per CDR3 protein. The table has approximately 630,000 distinct CDR3 sequences, 55% to 60% seen once. Study results and limitations: Patients used about five TRBV segments, including TRBV5-6, TRBV5-1 and TRBV20-1, more often than controls.

These receptors are not linked to any known antigen. Sequencing was carried out using blood. The origin of the receptors is a girl aged 2 to 10 with multiple sclerosis.

The rearrangement joins TRBV7-9 to TRBJ2-1; a weak D match, TRBD2 (7 bases). Trimming removed 3 bases at V and 10 bases at J, with 25 bases between. The CDR3 has 17 residues. Germline V gene data show CDR1 as SEHNR and CDR2 as FQNEAQ (reference sequence). The CDR3 sequence: CASSFPRGGGALGEQFF. The CDR3 nucleotides are TGTGCCAGCAGCTTCCCCCGCGGCGGGGGCGCCCTAGGGGAGCAGTTCTTC.

This chain joins TRBV5-1 and TRBJ2-7; the D call may be TRBD1 or TRBD2 (5 bases each). This CDR3 contains 14 residues. CDR1 SGHRS and CDR2 YFSETQ come from the germline V gene. V lost 0 bases to trimming and J lost 3 bases, with 10 bases between them. The DNA of the CDR3 is TGCGCCAGCAGCTTGGGGGACGGCTACTACGAGCAGTACTTC. The encoded protein is CASSLGDGYYEQYF. Full variable domain (missing parts from reference TRBV5-1 and TRBJ2-7): KAGVTQTPRYLIKTRGQQVTLSCSPISGHRSVSWYQQTPGQGLQFLFEYFSETQRNKGNFPGRFSGRQFSNSRSEMNVSTLELGDSALYLCASSLGDGYYEQYFGPGTRLTVT.

The V and J genes are TRBV5-6 and TRBJ2-1, with 7 bases fitting TRBD1. Looked up from germline, CDR1 is SGHDT and CDR2 is YYEEEE. The trim removed 4 bases at V and 7 bases at J, leaving 11 bases unmatched. The CDR3 totals 15 residues. CDR3 loop: CASSRRRQGENEQFF. CDR3 DNA sequence: TGTGCCAGCAGCCGTCGGAGGCAGGGGGAAAATGAGCAGTTCTTC.

The V and J genes are TRBV12-3 or TRBV12-4 and TRBJ1-5, with a weak D call TRBD1 (5 bases). Trimming left V 5 bases short and J 6 bases short, with 14 bases between. The CDR3 has 14 amino acids. CDR3 DNA sequence: TGTGCCAGCAGTCCTCCAGGCAGGGCTCAGCCCCAGCATTTT. Its protein is CASSPPGRAQPQHF.

The CDR3 sequence: CASSNRGSEAFF. DNA for the CDR3: TGTGCCAGCAGCAATAGGGGATCTGAAGCTTTCTTT. The V gene is TRBV27, the J gene TRBJ1-1; a possible D gene is TRBD1 (5 bases). Trimming pared 6 bases from V and 6 bases from J, leaving 11 bases between. The CDR3 contains 12 residues. CDR1 and CDR2 (germline): MNHEY, SMNVEV (reference sequence).

The chain is built from TRBV10-3 and TRBJ2-7, with 12 bases aligning to TRBD2. The CDR3 sequence is 16 residues long. Germline V gene sequence: CDR1 ENHRY, CDR2 SYGVKD. V shed 0 bases, J shed 2 bases, and the junction held 2 bases outside the gene matches. The CDR3 DNA reads TGTGCCATCAGTGAGTCAAGGACTAGCGGGACCTACGAGCAGTACTTC. Translation: CAISESRTSGTYEQYF.

The chain has TRBV20-1 and TRBJ2-7, with D possibly TRBD2 on 6 matching bases. V gave up 6 bases and J gave up 1 base, with 10 bases separating them. This CDR3 has 12 amino acids. Germline CDR1 DFQATT, CDR2 SNEGSKA (reference sequence). The CDR3 DNA reads TGCAGTGCGCGGGACGGATCCTACGAGCAGTACTTC. It specifies CSARDGSYEQYF.

V is TRBV7-9 and J is TRBJ1-6; unclear D gene. V was trimmed by 1 base and J by 7 bases, leaving 11 bases between them. The CDR3 covers 15 residues. CDR1 and CDR2 from the germline V gene are SEHNR and FQNEAQ (reference sequence). The CDR3 DNA follows: TGTGCCAGCAGCTTAGGTCCGGGATCGAATTCACCCCTCCACTTT. Its protein is CASSLGPGSNSPLHF.

The V call is TRBV18, the J call TRBJ1-5; 7 nucleotides line up with TRBD1. CDR1 and CDR2 (germline): KGHSH, LQKENI. The V and J ends lost 3 bases and 3 bases, in that order; junction bases with no gene match: 8. This CDR3 comprises 16 residues. The CDR3 DNA sequence: TGTGCCAGCTCACCTTCTTCCAGGGGGAACAATCAGCCCCAGCATTTT. It is translated as CASSPSSRGNNQPQHF.

This chain uses TRBV5-4 with TRBJ2-1, with D tentatively TRBD1 or TRBD2 (6 bases each). Germline loops: CDR1 SGHNT, CDR2 YYREEE (reference sequence). V was trimmed by 2 bases and J by 8 bases, leaving 14 bases between them. The CDR3 sequence is 14 residues long. CDR3: CASSLRGAEDEQFF. DNA for the CDR3: TGTGCCAGCAGCTTAAGGGGGGCCGAGGATGAGCAGTTCTTC.

Only a few counts were recorded for this clonotype. This chain links TRBV7-9 with TRBJ2-1; 10 bases are shared with TRBD2. The CDR3 contains 15 residues. Losses at the gene ends were 2 bases for V and 12 bases for J; bases not matched to a gene: 10. Per the germline V gene, CDR1 is SEHNR and CDR2 is FQNEAQ (reference sequence). CDR3 DNA sequence: TGTGCCAGCAGCTTAAGGAGAGCGGGAGGGTACGCGCAGTTCTTC. It specifies CASSLRRAGGYAQFF.

The V and J genes are TRBV5-1 and TRBJ1-2; TRBD1 is a possible D gene (6 bases). Trimming cost V 4 bases and J 4 bases, with 14 bases left between them. CDR3 size: 14 residues. Germline values: CDR1 SGHRS, CDR2 YFSETQ. The CDR3, as DNA: TGCGCCAGCAGCCAAACCGGGGGCAGCTATGGCTACACCTTC. It encodes CASSQTGGSYGYTF.

The rearrangement joins TRBV5-1 to TRBJ2-7; D may be TRBD1 or TRBD2 (5 bases each). This CDR3 comprises 16 residues. The ends were cut back, 2 bases at V and 1 base at J, with 16 bases in the middle. CDR1 and CDR2 (germline): SGHRS, YFSETQ. The CDR3 protein is CASSLSGRMISYEQYF. The CDR3 nucleotides are TGCGCCAGCAGCTTATCGGGACGGATGATTTCCTACGAGCAGTACTTC.

This chain joins TRBV19 and TRBJ1-5; no clear D. V lost 7 bases, J lost 0 bases, and 13 bases lay in between. Germline V gene sequence: CDR1 LNHDA, CDR2 SQIVND (reference sequence). The CDR3 consists of 15 residues. CDR3 protein: CASTYEQNSNQPQHF. CDR3 coding DNA: TGTGCCAGTACCTATGAACAGAATAGCAATCAGCCCCAGCATTTT.